This is a list of T cell receptor beta chains from one sample in a study of T cells of healthy individuals. TCRdb fed the 5' RACE reads into MiXCR, producing one record per CDR3 protein. Of some 100,000 distinct CDR3 sequences in the sample, 15% to 20% were seen once. Source of these receptors: a human donor in good health. The CDR3 runs from the conserved cysteine through the conserved F or W. The order of the fields is V gene, clone size, J gene, D gene, CDR3 DNA, CDR3 protein. The D gene is left open where the match is weak. The size entry is marked missing in some rows and otherwise reads once, few, many or a size class.

TRBV12-3/TRBV12-4,few,TRBJ2-7,.,TGTGCCAGCAGTTTTTCCTGGGACATGTACGACGAGCAGTACTTC,CASSFSWDMYDEQYF
TRBV20-1,few,TRBJ2-3,.,TGCAGTGCGGGCCGGGGCACAGATACGCAGTATTTT,CSAGRGTDTQYF
TRBV7-2,.,TRBJ2-5,.,TGTGCCAGCAGCCCCTCTCGGGAGACCCAGTACTTC,CASSPSRETQYF
TRBV5-4,many,TRBJ2-2,.,TGTGCCAGCAGCGGCCAGCGGGCAAACACCGGGGAGCTGTTTTTT,CASSGQRANTGELFF
TRBV7-9,few,TRBJ1-1,.,TGTGCCAGCAGCGCACAGGGATTAGGGAACACTGAAGCTTTCTTT,CASSAQGLGNTEAFF
TRBV7-8,many,TRBJ1-1,.,TGTGCCAGCAGCCAAGGTTTGGACACTGAAGCTTTCTTT,CASSQGLDTEAFF
TRBV6-5,.,TRBJ2-1,TRBD2,TGTGCCAGCAGTTACTCCGGACTAGCGGGCACCTACAATGAGCAGTTCTTC,CASSYSGLAGTYNEQFF
TRBV28,.,TRBJ1-5,.,TGTGCCAGCACCCCCGACGGCCAGCCCCAGCATTTT,CASTPDGQPQHF
TRBV18,many,TRBJ2-5,.,TGTGCCAGCTCCCGGGGGGACAGCATGTTTCAAGAGACCCAGTACTTC,CASSRGDSMFQETQYF
TRBV28,few,TRBJ1-1,.,TGTGCCAGCAGTGGGACTCCCCGCGAAGCTTTCTTT,CASSGTPREAFF
TRBV4-2,.,TRBJ1-1,TRBD1,TGTGCCAGCAGCCAACCGGACAGGGAAATTTTGGACACTGAAGCTTTCTTT,CASSQPDREILDTEAFF
TRBV27,.,TRBJ1-1,TRBD1,TGTGCCAGCAGCGATGCTTTCGCCTCAGGGGGTGAAGCTTTCTTT,CASSDAFASGGEAFF
TRBV6-2/TRBV6-3,.,TRBJ2-3,TRBD2,TGTGCCAGCAGTTACCTTTCTAGCGGGGGTCTAGATACGCAGTATTTT,CASSYLSSGGLDTQYF
TRBV29-1,many,TRBJ1-2,.,TGCAGCGTTGAAGTCAGGACAACGTATGGCTACACCTTC,CSVEVRTTYGYTF
TRBV28,.,TRBJ2-3,TRBD2,TGTGCCAGCAGACGGGGGGTCACAGATACGCAGTATTTT,CASRRGVTDTQYF
TRBV28,.,TRBJ2-3,.,TGTGCCAGCAGTTTCCGGGCCCGAAGCACAGATACGCAGTATTTT,CASSFRARSTDTQYF
TRBV2,.,TRBJ2-7,.,TGTGCCAGCTATATGACTGCAGACGAGCAGTACTTC,CASYMTADEQYF
TRBV11-2,.,TRBJ2-3,TRBD2,TGTGCCAGCAGCTTAGCTGCGGGAGCCGTCGCAGATACGCAGTATTTT,CASSLAAGAVADTQYF
TRBV6-5,.,TRBJ2-5,.,TGTGCCAGCAGTCCTGTACAGGGGACCCAGTACTTC,CASSPVQGTQYF
TRBV21-1,few,TRBJ2-1,.,TGTGCCAGCAGCGCTCACAAAAGGGGGGACAATGAGCAGTTCTTC,CASSAHKRGDNEQFF
TRBV27,many,TRBJ1-6,.,TGTGCCCCTTCACAATACAGAACCAATTCACCCCTCCACTTT,CAPSQYRTNSPLHF